These 19 T cell receptor beta chains originate from one sample sequenced in a study of PD-1 blockade in mismatch repair-deficient tumors. The table came from immunoSEQ multiplex PCR; TCRdb's copy has only in-frame clones and leaves some out. The data contain 50,000 or so clones, around three quarters of them singletons. The sample consisted of PBMCs, taken before pembrolizumab treatment. These TCRs come from an adult with mismatch repair-deficient cancer.

There are a few counts of this clone. The chain employs TRBV25-1 and TRBJ2-7; maybe TRBD1 (6 bases). This CDR3 has 11 amino acids. Trimming cost V 8 bases and J 6 bases, with 11 bases left between them. Germline CDR1 MGHDK, CDR2 SYGVNS. CDR3 coding DNA: TGTGCCAGCGGCACAGGGCCCGAGCAGTACTTC. Amino acid sequence: CASGTGPEQYF.

The chain employs TRBV27 and TRBJ2-1; TRBD2 aligns across 10 bases. The CDR3 is made up of 14 amino acids. V was clipped by 4 bases and J by 8 bases; unmatched bases: 5. The germline gives CDR1 MNHEY, CDR2 SMNVEV (reference sequence). CDR3 in amino acids: CASSWSGRADEQFF. CDR3 DNA sequence: TGTGCCAGCAGTTGGAGCGGGAGGGCCGATGAGCAGTTCTTC.

The rearrangement joins TRBV27 to TRBJ1-2; D unresolved. Trimming pared 2 bases from V and 3 bases from J, leaving 10 bases between. Germline CDR1 is MNHEY and CDR2 is SMNVEV (reference sequence). The CDR3 consists of 14 residues. The CDR3 region is CASSLGQNHYGYTF. In DNA form, the CDR3 reads TGTGCCAGCAGTTTAGGGCAGAACCACTATGGCTACACCTTC.

This chain links TRBV9 with TRBJ2-1; D unclear. The CDR3 covers 14 residues. The V end was cut by 3 bases, the J end by 5 bases, with 12 bases between. The germline V gene has CDR1 SGDLS and CDR2 YYNGEE. The CDR3 sequence: CASSASFGNNEQFF. The CDR3 region has the DNA TGTGCCAGCAGCGCCAGCTTTGGGAACAATGAGCAGTTCTTC.

A few counts support this clone. V is TRBV6-6 and J is TRBJ2-7, with 10 bases fitting TRBD1. CDR1 is MNHNY and CDR2 is SVGAGI in the germline V gene (reference sequence). J was trimmed by 5 bases and V by 4 bases; bases with no gene match: 5. This CDR3 has 14 residues. CDR3 protein: CASSSTTGGHEQYF. In DNA form, the CDR3 reads TGTGCCAGCAGTTCCACGACAGGGGGCCACGAGCAGTACTTC.

The chain recombines TRBV6-5 with TRBJ1-4; weak D call: TRBD1 (5 bases). Germline V gene data show CDR1 as MNHEY and CDR2 as SVGAGI. V shed 1 base and J shed 10 bases, with 7 bases lying between them. The CDR3 has 12 amino acids. The CDR3 DNA sequence: TGTGCCAGCAGTTACTGGGGGGGAAAACTGTTTTTT. Protein: CASSYWGGKLFF.

DNA of the CDR3: TGTGCCAGCAGCCTGGACCGACTAGCGGGCCCCTACAATGAGCAGTTCTTC. It yields the protein CASSLDRLAGPYNEQFF. This chain connects TRBV13 to TRBJ2-1, with TRBD2 matching over 10 bases. The germline V gene has CDR1 PRHDT and CDR2 FYEKMQ (reference sequence). Trimming took 5 bases from V and 2 from J; bases not matched to a gene: 9. CDR3 length: 17 amino acids.

V and J are TRBV7-2 and TRBJ1-2; 7 nucleotides match TRBD1. V was clipped by 4 bases and J by 8 bases; unmatched bases: 13. CDR3 length equals 15 residues. Germline CDR1 and CDR2: SGHTA and FQGNSA. This CDR3 reads CASSSKTSTGRGYTF. CDR3 coding DNA: TGTGCCAGCAGCTCGAAAACATCGACAGGGCGAGGCTACACCTTC.

V and J are TRBV5-4 and TRBJ1-2; D remains ambiguous. V was pared by 1 base and J by 1 base, with 8 bases between. Germline CDR1 is SGHNT and CDR2 is YYREEE (reference sequence). CDR3 length equals 14 residues. The CDR3 DNA is TGTGCCAGCAGCTTGAACACGATTAACTATGGCTACACCTTC. Residues: CASSLNTINYGYTF.

The table lists this clone with a count of one. The chain employs TRBV11-2 and TRBJ2-3; D remains ambiguous. The CDR3 contains 11 residues. V gave up 5 bases and J gave up 7 bases, with 7 bases separating them. Germline assignment: CDR1 SGHAT and CDR2 FQNNGV. CDR3 bases: TGTGCCAGCAGCCTGAAAAATACGCAGTATTTT. Encoded protein: CASSLKNTQYF. Supplemented by reference TRBV11-2 and TRBJ2-3, the full variable domain reads EAGVAQSPRYKIIEKRQSVAFWCNPISGHATLYWYQQILGQGPKLLIQFQNNGVVDDSQLPKDRFSAERLKGVDSTLKIQPAKLEDSAVYLCASSLKNTQYFGPGTRLTVL.

This rearrangement joins TRBV5-8 to TRBJ2-5; perhaps TRBD1 as D (6 bases). Germline-derived CDR1 and CDR2 are SGHTS and YDEGEE. This CDR3 region has 14 residues. The V and J ends lost 2 bases and 6 bases respectively, with 14 bases between them. DNA for the CDR3: TGTGCCAGCAGCTTTAGGGGGTTAGTGCAGACCCAGTACTTC. It yields the protein CASSFRGLVQTQYF.

The rearrangement joins TRBV29-1 to TRBJ1-1, with D hard to call. Looked up from germline, CDR1 is SQVTM and CDR2 is ANQGSEA. This CDR3 spans 11 amino acids. V lost 2 bases, J lost 4 bases, and 5 bases lay in between. The CDR3, as DNA: TGCAGCGTTGAAAGGACCACTGAAGCTTTCTTT. It specifies CSVERTTEAFF.

This rearrangement joins TRBV30 to TRBJ1-4; D is perhaps TRBD1 (5 bases). The V gene's germline CDR1 is GTSNPN and CDR2 SVGIG (reference sequence). CDR3 length: 15 residues. Trimming pared 3 bases from V and 5 bases from J, leaving 16 bases between. The CDR3 bases are TGTGCCTGGAGGGGAAAGGATAAGGGGAATGAAAAACTGTTTTTT. Residues: CAWRGKDKGNEKLFF. Combining the CDR3 with reference TRBV30 and TRBJ1-4 gives the whole variable domain SQTIHQWPATLVQPVGSPLSLECTVEGTSNPNLYWYRQAAGRGLQLLFYSVGIGQISSEVPQNLSASRPQDRQFILSSKKLLLSDSGFYLCAWRGKDKGNEKLFFGSGTQLSVL.

The chain recombines TRBV19 with TRBJ1-1; tentatively, D is TRBD1 (5 bases). This CDR3 is built from 14 residues. The germline V gene encodes CDR1 LNHDA and CDR2 SQIVND (reference sequence). V lost 4 bases to trimming and J lost 1 base, with 10 bases between them. DNA of the CDR3: TGTGCCAGTAGTACAGGACAAGAGAACACTGAAGCTTTCTTT. This gives the protein CASSTGQENTEAFF.

This chain links TRBV11-2 with TRBJ2-7; a possible D gene is TRBD2 (6 bases). V lost 4 bases to trimming and J lost 7 bases, with 23 bases between them. CDR3 size: 16 residues. The germline V gene encodes CDR1 SGHAT and CDR2 FQNNGV. CDR3 loop: CASSSLSSGRLGEQYF. As DNA, the CDR3 is TGTGCCAGCAGCTCCCTAAGTAGCGGAAGGTTGGGTGAGCAGTACTTC.

A remark on this clone: One end of the junction does not line up with germline, which may come from a read error. The chain joins TRBV9 to TRBJ2-1; tentatively, D is TRBD2 (6 bases). The CDR3 has 19 amino acids. From germline, CDR1 is SGDLS and CDR2 YYNGEE. The CDR3 coding sequence is TGTGCCAACAGCCCCGGAGGCGGGATCGCCCTGAGTTCCTACAATGAGCAGTTCTTC. This codes for CANSPGGGIALSSYNEQFF.

The chain combines TRBV30 with TRBJ2-2, with 15 bases lining up with TRBD2. CDR1 and CDR2 (germline): GTSNPN, SVGIG (reference sequence). The CDR3 runs to 16 residues. V gave up 4 bases and J gave up 8 bases; unmatched junction bases: 8. The CDR3 nucleotides read TGTGCCTGGAACAGTGGGGGACTAGCGGGAGGTGGGGAGCTGTTTTTT. Protein sequence: CAWNSGGLAGGGELFF.

The chain recombines TRBV19 with TRBJ2-7; no clear D gene. The ends were cut back, 9 bases at V and 3 bases at J, with 15 bases in the middle. The germline V gene has CDR1 LNHDA and CDR2 SQIVND (reference sequence). This CDR3 has 13 amino acids. This chain's CDR3 is CASADPNRYEQYF. CDR3 DNA sequence: TGTGCCAGCGCAGATCCGAACCGCTACGAGCAGTACTTC.

The CDR3 here is CASSWGLAGGTAYEQFF. DNA of the CDR3: TGTGCCAGCAGCTGGGGACTAGCGGGAGGTACGGCCTATGAGCAGTTCTTC. The genes are TRBV5-6 and TRBJ2-1; 15 bases map to TRBD2. After removal of 3 bases from V and 8 bases from J, the junction contained 9 bases not matched to a gene. Germline-derived CDR1 and CDR2 are SGHDT and YYEEEE. The CDR3 is made up of 17 amino acids. The entire variable domain, with the rest obtained from reference TRBV5-6 and TRBJ2-1, is as follows: DAGVTQSPTHLIKTRGQQVTLRCSPKSGHDTVSWYQQALGQGPQFIFQYYEEEERQRGNFPDRFSGHQFPNYSSELNVNALLLGDSALYLCASSWGLAGGTAYEQFFGPGTRLTVL.